This passage covers 5 T cell receptor beta chains from one sample sequenced in a study of blood T cell repertoires in COVID-19. Clones were read by immunoSEQ multiplex PCR, and TCRdb kept only the in-frame ones, dropping some. Here the sample spans some 42,000 clones, almost 90% being singletons. The material sequenced was peripheral blood. These TCRs come from a middle-aged man with active COVID-19.

The chain joins TRBV6-6 to TRBJ2-1, with TRBD2 matching over 12 bases. CDR1 and CDR2 (germline): MNHNY, SVGAGI (reference sequence). The CDR3 is 17 residues long. V was clipped by 5 bases and J by 6 bases; unmatched bases: 11. In nucleotides, the CDR3 is TGTGCCAGCAGTCGACTTCTTCTAGCGGGGGGGGGCAATGAGCAGTTCTTC. It specifies CASSRLLLAGGGNEQFF.

The rearrangement links TRBV7-8 to TRBJ2-3; 8 nucleotides match TRBD2. J gave up 2 bases and V 1 base, and 8 bases lay outside the gene matches. This CDR3 has 17 residues. From germline, CDR1 is SGHVS and CDR2 FQNEAQ. The CDR3 here is CASSLGLRGAPTDTQYF. The CDR3 DNA reads TGTGCCAGCAGCTTAGGTTTGCGGGGGGCCCCCACAGATACGCAGTATTTT.

The chain has TRBV2 and TRBJ2-7; the D is unclear. The CDR3 totals 13 residues. The ends were cut back, 2 bases at V and 1 base at J, with 6 bases in the middle. Germline V gives CDR1 SNHLY, CDR2 FYNNEI. The CDR3 loop is CASSEYISYEQYF. In DNA, the CDR3 is TGTGCCAGCAGTGAATACATTTCCTACGAGCAGTACTTC.

The chain recombines TRBV2 with TRBJ1-6, with D possibly being TRBD1 (6 bases). The V end lost 6 bases, the J end lost 12 bases, and 18 bases lay between the germline ends. The germline V gene encodes CDR1 SNHLY and CDR2 FYNNEI. The CDR3 sequence is 14 residues long. The CDR3 protein is CASRFRDTAGPLHF. CDR3 in DNA: TGTGCCAGCAGGTTTAGGGACACCGCGGGACCCCTCCACTTT.

The chain combines TRBV7-2 with TRBJ1-5; the D is unclear. This CDR3 has 18 amino acids. Trimming removed 3 bases at V and 0 bases at J, with 18 bases between. CDR1 is SGHTA and CDR2 is FQGNSA in the germline V gene. The CDR3 region has the DNA TGTGCCAGCAGCTTCATAAGTCGACGGCACTATAGCAATCAGCCCCAGCATTTT. Protein: CASSFISRRHYSNQPQHF.